Each of the 2 T cell receptor beta chains below was sequenced from the same sample in a study of blood T cell repertoires in COVID-19 (dated by TCRdb to 2020 to 2022). Libraries were made using the immunoSEQ multiplex PCR assay. The immuneACCESS repertoire file appears here via TCRdb, limited to in-frame rearrangements. These files lack a portion of the clones; in checked studies, under half of the deficit traces to unresolved V genes, and the cause of the others is not known. The table for this sample lists 100,000 or so clones; around 90% of them were counted only once. The ten largest clones add up to 4% to 5.5% of the sample. Sequencing was done on a sample of peripheral blood. Receptors originate from a woman in her forties or fifties with COVID-19, enrolled during active disease.

The chain carries TRBV7-2 and TRBJ1-1; D not resolved. The CDR3 is 15 amino acids. Trimming removed 6 bases from V and 0 bases from J, with 14 bases in between. The germline V gene encodes CDR1 SGHTA and CDR2 FQGNSA. CDR3 loop: CASRPQVIMNTEAFF. The DNA of the CDR3 is TGTGCCAGCAGACCTCAGGTTATCATGAACACTGAAGCTTTCTTT.

This rearrangement joins TRBV4-1 to TRBJ2-1; the match to TRBD2 covers 12 bases. Germline V lookup: CDR1 MGHRA, CDR2 YSYEKL. The CDR3 covers 15 residues. The trim removed 5 bases at V and 8 bases at J, leaving 7 bases unmatched. As DNA, the CDR3 is TGCGCCAGCAGCAAACTAGCGGGGGGAGGTCATGAGCAGTTCTTC. As protein: CASSKLAGGGHEQFF.